What follows describes a single TCR beta chain. Antigen: not known. CDR3 length equals 10 residues. With 3 bases removed from V and 10 bases from J, the gap between germline ends came to 7 bases. Per germline, CDR1 DFQATT and CDR2 SNEGSKA (reference sequence). These data are taken from a study of siplizumab effects on memory and regulatory T cells. General study findings and limits: Left unconfirmed was the suppressive function of proliferating Tregs from siplizumab cultures.

Assay used: immunoSEQ multiplex PCR; TCRdb lists only in-frame clones, some missing. In the table there are roughly 82,000 clones, roughly 87% of which are singletons. The origin of this receptor is a human donor in good health. Sequencing was done on a sample of Tregs sorted from blood. The V gene is TRBV20-1, the J gene TRBJ2-1; no clear D gene. CDR3 region: CSASRGEQFF. CDR3 coding DNA: TGCAGTGCTAGTCGAGGCGAGCAGTTCTTC.